This T cell receptor (beta chain) was documented in a study of blood T cell repertoires in COVID-19. Germline CDR1 SNHLY, CDR2 FYNNEI. The CDR3 is 13 amino acids. J was trimmed by 13 bases and V by 11 bases; bases with no gene match: 17. Generated by immunoSEQ multiplex PCR, the TCRdb table keeps only in-frame clones and is missing some. Of about 240,000 clones in the sample, roughly four fifths are singletons; the top ten hold 4%. Sequencing input: peripheral blood. The sequence was collected from a man in his fifties or sixties with acute or convalescent COVID-19. The genes are TRBV2 and TRBJ2-5, with 9 bases that match TRBD1. CDR3: CACLGQGLLSPYF. For the CDR3, the DNA is TGTGCCTGCCTGGGACAGGGTCTCCTTTCTCCGTACTTC.